Listed below are T cell receptor beta chains from one sample, sequenced in a study of cytomegalovirus exposure and HLA in healthy donors. TCRdb's table, derived via immunoSEQ multiplex PCR, lists solely in-frame clones and lacks some. The sample yields approximately 240,000 clones, about 89% seen once. Material for sequencing was PBMCs. The receptors stem from a young woman in good health and CMV-seronegative. Both conserved end residues are part of each CDR3. The D gene is left open where the match is weak. Some rows have no size entry. The others give once, few or many, or a class for an expanded clone.

V gene,clone size,D gene,J gene,CDR3 protein,CDR3 DNA
TRBV29-1,-,TRBD1,TRBJ2-7,CSVAPGQYYEQYF,TGCAGCGTAGCACCGGGACAGTACTACGAGCAGTACTTC
TRBV4-3,-,TRBD1,TRBJ1-3,CASSRGQGRSGNTIYF,TGCGCCAGCAGCCGAGGACAGGGGCGCTCTGGAAACACCATATATTTT
TRBV9,-,TRBD2,TRBJ2-1,CASKAAGGYNEQFF,TGTGCTTCGAAGGCGGCGGGAGGGTACAATGAGCAGTTCTTC
TRBV27,-,TRBD1,TRBJ2-6,CASSLWGQGAGANVLTF,TGTGCCAGCAGTTTATGGGGACAGGGGGCTGGGGCCAACGTCCTGACTTTC
TRBV9,once,TRBD2,TRBJ2-1,CASSDPSSGLAGMEQFF,TGTGCCAGCAGCGATCCTTCTTCCGGACTAGCGGGAATGGAGCAGTTCTTC
TRBV19,-,-,TRBJ1-5,CASSIDLWGVHNQPQHF,TGTGCCAGTAGTATAGATCTATGGGGGGTTCACAATCAGCCCCAGCATTTT
TRBV7-2,-,TRBD1,TRBJ2-7,CASSPRGTGIIEQYF,TGTGCCAGCAGCCCCCGGGGGACAGGGATAATCGAGCAGTACTTC
TRBV28,-,TRBD1,TRBJ1-6,CASSTRQGSSPLHF,TGTGCCAGCAGTACTCGACAGGGGAGTTCACCCCTCCACTTT
TRBV5-4,-,-,TRBJ2-2,CASSLLGQLNTGELFF,TGTGCCAGCAGCTTGTTGGGGCAGTTAAACACCGGGGAGCTGTTTTTT
TRBV29-1,-,TRBD1,TRBJ2-3,CSITGTVTDTQYF,TGCAGCATTACCGGGACAGTGACTGATACGCAGTATTTT
TRBV7-2,-,-,TRBJ1-1,CASSFRQLPEAFF,TGTGCCAGCAGCTTTAGACAGTTACCTGAAGCTTTCTTT
TRBV7-2,-,-,TRBJ2-5,CASTRAEVGETQYF,TGTGCCAGCACCCGGGCGGAGGTGGGTGAGACCCAGTACTTC
TRBV27,-,-,TRBJ1-2,CASRTSGFYGYTF,TGTGCCAGCAGAACCTCGGGATTCTATGGCTACACCTTC
TRBV11-3,-,-,TRBJ1-1,CASSLGFRGDTEAFF,TGTGCCAGCAGCTTAGGTTTCAGGGGAGACACTGAAGCTTTCTTT
TRBV19,-,TRBD1,TRBJ1-2,CASSIENRGWYGYTF,TGTGCCAGTAGTATAGAAAACAGGGGTTGGTATGGCTACACCTTC
TRBV7-8,few,-,TRBJ2-5,CASSLYAIQETQYF,TGTGCCAGCAGCTTATATGCGATCCAAGAGACCCAGTACTTC
TRBV15,-,-,TRBJ2-5,CATRKAGKETQYF,TGTGCCACCCGGAAGGCAGGAAAGGAGACCCAGTACTTC
TRBV27,-,-,TRBJ1-1,CASSLWPNTEAFF,TGTGCCAGCAGTTTATGGCCCAACACTGAAGCTTTCTTT
TRBV2,-,TRBD1,TRBJ2-6,CASSQDRAGANVLTF,TGTGCCAGCAGTCAAGACAGGGCTGGGGCCAACGTCCTGACTTTC
TRBV16,-,TRBD2,TRBJ2-1,CASSQSRLAGPNEQFF,TGTGCCAGCAGCCAATCAAGACTAGCGGGACCCAATGAGCAGTTCTTC
TRBV27,-,-,TRBJ2-1,CASSLYATGSYNEQFF,TGTGCCAGCAGTTTATACGCCACAGGGTCTTACAATGAGCAGTTCTTC
TRBV5-6,-,-,TRBJ1-1,CASSGDSTEAFF,TGTGCCAGCAGCGGAGACAGCACTGAAGCTTTCTTT
TRBV5-6,-,TRBD2,TRBJ2-3,CASSLDAGEIDTQYF,TGTGCCAGCAGCTTGGATGCGGGGGAGATAGATACGCAGTATTTT
TRBV27,-,TRBD1,TRBJ1-2,CASSFRDRGGANYGYTF,TGTGCCAGCAGTTTCCGGGACAGGGGAGGTGCTAACTATGGCTACACCTTC
TRBV25-1,-,TRBD1,TRBJ2-7,CASSATRTGKDYEQYF,TGTGCCAGCAGTGCAACAAGGACAGGGAAGGACTATGAGCAGTACTTC
TRBV6-6,-,-,TRBJ1-2,CASSYVPAEGYTF,TGTGCCAGCAGTTACGTCCCGGCGGAGGGCTACACCTTC
TRBV18,-,-,TRBJ1-3,CASSPMMQSSGNTIYF,TGTGCCAGCTCACCAATGATGCAGTCCTCTGGAAACACCATATATTTT
TRBV27,-,TRBD1,TRBJ2-7,CAIRQISGQAYEQYF,TGTGCCATCAGACAAATTTCGGGACAGGCCTACGAGCAGTACTTC
TRBV7-2,-,-,TRBJ2-1,CASSLYARTVSYNEQFF,TGTGCCAGCAGCTTATACGCACGGACAGTCTCCTACAATGAGCAGTTCTTC
TRBV7-2,-,TRBD1,TRBJ1-1,CASSFGDRGLTEAFF,TGTGCCAGCAGCTTTGGAGACAGGGGGCTCACTGAAGCTTTCTTT
TRBV7-2,-,-,TRBJ2-2,CASSSGVNTGELFF,TGTGCCAGCAGCTCAGGGGTGAACACCGGGGAGCTGTTTTTT
TRBV7-2,-,TRBD2,TRBJ2-5,CASSWTSGQETQYF,TGTGCCAGCAGCTGGACTAGCGGCCAAGAGACCCAGTACTTC
TRBV7-3,-,-,TRBJ1-1,CASSLTARKNTEAFF,TGTGCCAGCAGCTTAACGGCCAGGAAGAACACTGAAGCTTTCTTT
TRBV7-9,once,TRBD2,TRBJ2-1,CASSPLAGADEQFF,TGTGCCAGCAGCCCCCTAGCGGGAGCGGATGAGCAGTTCTTC
TRBV5-1,-,-,TRBJ2-3,CASSRTSPRLTDTQYF,TGCGCCAGCAGCCGGACAAGCCCGCGTCTCACAGATACGCAGTATTTT
TRBV14,-,TRBD2,TRBJ2-5,CASSQATGTRATQYF,TGTGCCAGCAGCCAGGCAACAGGGACTAGGGCGACCCAGTACTTC
TRBV4-3,-,-,TRBJ1-4,CASSQDSLGSGPLFF,TGCGCCAGCAGCCAAGATAGTCTCGGGTCAGGGCCTTTGTTTTTT
TRBV5-1,few,-,TRBJ2-7,CASSPEGYEQYF,TGCGCCAGCAGCCCGGAGGGCTACGAGCAGTACTTC
TRBV5-1,once,-,TRBJ1-4,CASSLAGGRSEKLFF,TGCGCCAGCAGCTTGGCGGGGGGGCGCTCCGAAAAACTGTTTTTT
TRBV6-5,-,-,TRBJ2-5,CASSPSRAKETQYF,TGTGCCAGCAGTCCCTCCAGGGCCAAAGAGACCCAGTACTTC
TRBV7-2,-,TRBD2,TRBJ2-2,CASSPSGTLNTGELFF,TGTGCCAGCAGCCCAAGCGGGACGCTGAACACCGGGGAGCTGTTTTTT
TRBV27,-,TRBD1,TRBJ1-5,CASSPGTGSQPQHF,TGTGCCAGCAGTCCTGGGACAGGCTCTCAGCCCCAGCATTTT
TRBV7-7,-,TRBD1,TRBJ2-1,CASSLQQGNEQFF,TGTGCCAGCAGCCTACAACAGGGGAATGAGCAGTTCTTC
TRBV18,-,TRBD1,TRBJ2-5,CASSPGDRPEETQYF,TGTGCCAGCTCACCTGGGGACAGGCCGGAGGAGACCCAGTACTTC
TRBV7-9,-,TRBD1,TRBJ2-7,CASSPGGQGNSYEQYF,TGTGCCAGCAGCCCAGGGGGACAGGGTAATTCCTACGAGCAGTACTTC
TRBV11-2,once,-,TRBJ1-6,CASSLAGYHNSPLHF,TGTGCCAGCAGCCTCGCAGGGTATCATAATTCACCCCTCCACTTT
TRBV5-1,-,TRBD2,TRBJ2-3,CASSLGPGTSGADTQYF,TGCGCCAGCAGCTTGGGGCCCGGGACTAGCGGAGCGGATACGCAGTATTTT
TRBV19,-,-,TRBJ1-3,CASSIEAGTVDTIYF,TGTGCCAGTAGTATAGAAGCGGGGACCGTGGACACCATATATTTT
TRBV5-5,many,-,TRBJ1-1,CASGRVGRDTEAFF,TGTGCCAGCGGGAGAGTCGGAAGGGACACTGAAGCTTTCTTT
TRBV4-1,-,-,TRBJ1-1,CASSHQEITRTEAFF,TGCGCCAGCAGCCATCAGGAAATAACGAGAACTGAAGCTTTCTTT
TRBV2,-,-,TRBJ1-3,CASSEARGKAGNTIYF,TGTGCCAGCAGTGAAGCGAGGGGGAAGGCTGGAAACACCATATATTTT
TRBV4-3,-,TRBD2,TRBJ2-3,CASSHPPGLAGGDFPDTQYF,TGCGCCAGCAGCCATCCCCCGGGACTAGCGGGGGGAGATTTCCCAGATACGCAGTATTTT
TRBV27,-,TRBD1,TRBJ1-2,CASSPTGNLYGYTF,TGTGCCAGCAGCCCGACAGGGAATTTATATGGCTACACCTTC
TRBV9,-,TRBD2,TRBJ2-7,CASSVGSGGSSYEQYF,TGTGCCAGCAGCGTAGGAAGCGGGGGAAGCTCCTACGAGCAGTACTTC